The 22 T cell receptor beta chains reported below all come from one sample, sequenced in a study of shared clonotypes between healthy human individuals (dated by TCRdb to 2019 to 2021). The library was prepared using the immunoSEQ multiplex PCR assay. TCRdb obtained this table from immuneACCESS and retained in-frame rearrangements with V and J assigned. These tables miss some clones; where compared with another copy, unresolved V genes account for less than half of the shortfall, and the remainder is unexplained. This sample has some 2.1 million clones in its table, and 90% to 95% of those were observed once. Clones ranked in the top ten supply under 0.15% of the sample. Material: naive CD4+ T cells sorted from blood. In light of the paper, this sample's cell subset or site label describes: CD45RA+ positively selected. All receptors derive from a man in his late teens or twenties in good health.

The DNA of the CDR3 is TGTGCCAGCAGCTTAAACAGAGGCCCGAACTATGGCTACACCTTC. This sequence encodes CASSLNRGPNYGYTF. The chain recombines TRBV7-9 with TRBJ1-2; D gene uncertain. Germline CDR1 is SEHNR and CDR2 is FQNEAQ (reference sequence). The length of the CDR3 is 15 residues. V gave up 2 bases and J gave up 2 bases, with 12 bases separating them. The full variable domain, in which reference TRBV7-9 and TRBJ1-2 provide the parts outside the CDR3, is DTGVSQNPRHKITKRGQNVTFRCDPISEHNRLYWYRQTLGQGPEFLTYFQNEAQLEKSRLLSDRFSAERPKGSFSTLEIQRTEQGDSAMYLCASSLNRGPNYGYTFGSGTRLTVV.

This chain connects TRBV30 to TRBJ2-6, with D possibly matching TRBD2 (5 bases). This CDR3 contains 14 residues. Germline CDR1 and CDR2: GTSNPN and SVGIG (reference sequence). Trimming stripped 4 bases from V and 0 bases from J, with 7 bases between. CDR3 DNA: TGTGCCTGGAATCGGGACTCTGGGGCCAACGTCCTGACTTTC. Protein product: CAWNRDSGANVLTF.

The genes are TRBV4-3 and TRBJ2-7, with D possibly TRBD2 on 6 matching bases. This CDR3 spans 19 amino acids. Trimming left V 5 bases short and J 5 bases short, with 31 bases between. CDR1 and CDR2 (germline): LGHNA, YSLEER. This CDR3 is CASSAQIGVAATSGNEQYF. As DNA, the CDR3 is TGCGCCAGCAGCGCGCAAATCGGAGTAGCGGCAACCTCTGGCAACGAGCAGTACTTC.

This chain joins TRBV30 and TRBJ2-7, with TRBD1 identical over 7 bases. Per the germline V gene, CDR1 is GTSNPN and CDR2 is SVGIG (reference sequence). The trim removed 4 bases at V and 3 bases at J, leaving 12 bases unmatched. The CDR3 covers 15 residues. CDR3 residues: CAWTFRQGRGYEQYF. The CDR3 DNA is TGTGCCTGGACCTTCCGACAGGGACGAGGCTACGAGCAGTACTTC. Using reference TRBV30 and TRBJ2-7 for the parts outside the CDR3, the full variable domain is SQTIHQWPATLVQPVGSPLSLECTVEGTSNPNLYWYRQAAGRGLQLLFYSVGIGQISSEVPQNLSASRPQDRQFILSSKKLLLSDSGFYLCAWTFRQGRGYEQYFGPGTRLTVT.

The chain combines TRBV25-1 with TRBJ2-7; a possible D gene is TRBD1 (7 bases). CDR3 length equals 15 residues. Germline loops: CDR1 MGHDK, CDR2 SYGVNS. V lost 2 bases and J lost 4, with 15 bases in between. CDR3 bases: TGTGCCAGCAGTGAAGGGGGGACAGTTCATTACGAGCAGTACTTC. This translates into CASSEGGTVHYEQYF.

The chain recombines TRBV5-1 with TRBJ2-2, with a tentative D call TRBD1 (6 bases). Trimming removed 0 bases at V and 1 base at J, with 10 bases between. This CDR3 has 16 residues. Germline V lookup: CDR1 SGHRS, CDR2 YFSETQ. CDR3 bases: TGCGCCAGCAGCTTGGGTAGGGGACAGAACACCGGGGAGCTGTTTTTT. Its protein product is CASSLGRGQNTGELFF.

A word on this clone: This same CDR3 is encoded by further DNA sequences in the sample. The rearrangement joins TRBV18 to TRBJ1-1, with TRBD1 matching 8 bases. CDR1 and CDR2 (germline): KGHSH, LQKENI. This CDR3 is built from 15 residues. V shed 3 bases, J shed 4 bases, and the junction held 7 bases outside the gene matches. Here the CDR3 reads CASSPPGQGSTEAFF. CDR3 bases: TGTGCCAGCTCACCCCCCGGACAGGGAAGCACTGAAGCTTTCTTT.

The chain recombines TRBV6-1 with TRBJ1-5; D not resolved. CDR1 MNHNS and CDR2 SASEGT come from the germline V gene. This CDR3 contains 14 residues. V lost 2 bases and J 9 bases, leaving 14 bases between the germline ends. The CDR3 nucleotides read TGTGCCAGCAGTGAATCGGATTTCGGTGGGCCCCAGCATTTT. This encodes CASSESDFGGPQHF.

Concerning this clone itself: The sample carries other DNA sequences with the same CDR3. The rearrangement uses TRBV5-4 and TRBJ2-5, with D unclear. The CDR3 is 13 amino acids. Between the trimmed V and J ends, which lost 4 bases and 1 base, there was a span of 8 bases. Germline-derived CDR1 and CDR2 are SGHNT and YYREEE (reference sequence). The CDR3 DNA sequence: TGTGCCAGCAGCAGGACGCTCCAAGAGACCCAGTACTTC. Its protein product is CASSRTLQETQYF.

The chain joins TRBV18 to TRBJ1-2; TRBD1 aligns across 7 bases. With V trimmed by 4 bases and J by 4 bases, 6 bases remained unmatched. The CDR3 spans 14 residues. Per the germline V gene, CDR1 is KGHSH and CDR2 is LQKENI. CDR3 amino acids: CASSLLTGTYGYTF. In DNA form, the CDR3 reads TGTGCCAGCTCACTTTTGACAGGGACCTATGGCTACACCTTC.

The genes are TRBV6-1 and TRBJ1-5; 10 nucleotides agree with TRBD1. CDR1 MNHNS and CDR2 SASEGT come from the germline V gene. V was clipped by 2 bases and J by 1 base; unmatched bases: 5. The CDR3 consists of 17 residues. The CDR3 sequence is CASSEKWTGGSNQPQHF. For the CDR3, the DNA is TGTGCCAGCAGTGAAAAGTGGACAGGGGGGAGCAATCAGCCCCAGCATTTT.

The V call is TRBV2, the J call TRBJ1-2, with 9 nucleotides matching TRBD1. The CDR3 is 13 amino acids. Per the germline V gene, CDR1 is SNHLY and CDR2 is FYNNEI. V gave up 8 bases and J gave up 4 bases; unmatched junction bases: 5. CDR3 protein: CASRQGDSYGYTF. CDR3 bases: TGTGCCAGCCGACAGGGGGATAGCTATGGCTACACCTTC.

Details on this clone: The sample contains more than one DNA sequence encoding this CDR3. CDR3 sequence (DNA): TGTGCCAGCTCACCACAGGGGACCAACCAGCCCCAGCATTTT. Translating gives CASSPQGTNQPQHF. The V gene is TRBV18, the J gene TRBJ1-5, with D tentatively TRBD1 (5 bases). Germline V gene data show CDR1 as KGHSH and CDR2 as LQKENI. The CDR3 runs to 14 residues. V was trimmed by 1 base and J by 7 bases, leaving 11 bases between them. Together with reference TRBV18 and TRBJ1-5, the CDR3 gives the full variable domain: NAGVMQNPRHLVRRRGQEARLRCSPMKGHSHVYWYRQLPEEGLKFMVYLQKENIIDESGMPKERFSAEFPKEGPSILRIQQVVRGDSAAYFCASSPQGTNQPQHFGDGTRLSIL.

The rearrangement joins TRBV9 to TRBJ1-1; D may be TRBD1 (6 bases). In germline, CDR1 is SGDLS, CDR2 YYNGEE. Trimming removed 3 bases at V and 5 bases at J, with 11 bases between. The CDR3 totals 13 residues. In DNA, the CDR3 is TGTGCCAGCAGCGCTCAGGGGTGGACTGAAGCTTTCTTT. Protein sequence: CASSAQGWTEAFF.

This rearrangement joins TRBV18 to TRBJ2-5; D unclear. Germline V gene sequence: CDR1 KGHSH, CDR2 LQKENI. CDR3 length: 12 amino acids. V shed 6 bases and J shed 4 bases, with 9 bases lying between them. CDR3 region: CASSLRGETQYF. CDR3 nucleotide sequence: TGTGCCAGCTCCCTTCGCGGAGAGACCCAGTACTTC.

About this clone: The sample contains more than one DNA sequence encoding this CDR3. The chain links TRBV28 to TRBJ1-3; unclear D gene. This CDR3 has 12 residues. Germline V gene data show CDR1 as MDHEN and CDR2 as SYDVKM. The V and J ends lost 5 bases and 2 bases respectively, with 4 bases between them. This CDR3 is CASSTTGNTIYF. CDR3 sequence (DNA): TGTGCCAGCAGTACCACTGGAAACACCATATATTTT.

The chain combines TRBV6-1 with TRBJ2-7; 11 nucleotides line up with TRBD1. The CDR3 runs 12 residues. From germline, CDR1 is MNHNS and CDR2 SASEGT. CDR3 sequence: CAAGQGAQREYF. The CDR3, as DNA: TGTGCGGCCGGACAGGGGGCACAAAGGGAGTACTTC.

This chain connects TRBV6-1 to TRBJ2-1, with TRBD2 identical over 7 bases. The V and J ends lost 2 bases and 3 bases, in that order; junction bases with no gene match: 10. The CDR3 is made up of 17 amino acids. Looked up from germline, CDR1 is MNHNS and CDR2 is SASEGT. CDR3 sequence reads: CASSEIVTLADYNEQFF. The CDR3, as DNA: TGTGCCAGCAGTGAAATAGTAACGCTAGCGGACTACAATGAGCAGTTCTTC.

The chain links TRBV6-1 to TRBJ1-6; TRBD1 might be the D (5 bases). Germline V gene lookup returns CDR1 MNHNS and CDR2 SASEGT. The CDR3 consists of 15 residues. Trimming shortened V by 6 bases and J by 13 bases, and 22 bases separated the two germline ends. CDR3 amino acids: CASSGGYFGGSPLHF. The CDR3, as DNA: TGTGCCAGCAGCGGGGGTTATTTCGGGGGATCGCCCCTCCACTTT.

The chain employs TRBV4-2 and TRBJ2-7; 8 positions agree with TRBD2. The V gene's germline CDR1 is LGHNA and CDR2 YNFKEQ. Trimming took 4 bases from V and 0 from J; bases not matched to a gene: 8. This CDR3 contains 16 residues. CDR3 in amino acids: CASSLRAGDLSYEQYF. CDR3 nucleotides: TGTGCCAGCAGCCTCAGAGCGGGAGACCTCTCCTACGAGCAGTACTTC.

The rearrangement links TRBV30 to TRBJ2-1; D is ambiguous. This CDR3 has 13 residues. Germline CDR1 and CDR2: GTSNPN and SVGIG (reference sequence). Trimming took 0 bases from V and 5 from J, leaving 8 bases between them. CDR3 DNA: TGTGCCTGGAGTGTAAGTTTGGACAATGAGCAGTTCTTC. It specifies CAWSVSLDNEQFF.

This clone was detected only once. The chain carries TRBV4-1 and TRBJ1-1; D unclear. Trimming took 1 base from V and 0 from J, leaving 9 bases between them. This CDR3 has 15 amino acids. Germline values: CDR1 MGHRA, CDR2 YSYEKL. CDR3 region: CASSQGPGLNTEAFF. The CDR3 nucleotides read TGCGCCAGCAGCCAAGGACCCGGGTTGAACACTGAAGCTTTCTTT.